The clone carrying this T cell receptor beta chain came up many times. TCRdb redid the calling of the RT-PCR reads with MiXCR, one entry per CDR3 protein. The sample holds more than 550,000 distinct CDR3 sequences, 12% to 15% seen once. The CDR3 is 16 residues long. The trim removed 2 bases at V and 2 bases at J, leaving 4 bases unmatched. CDR1 SGDLS and CDR2 YYNGEE come from the germline V gene. The rearrangement uses TRBV9 and TRBJ2-2, with TRBD2 matching over 9 bases. The clonotype was recovered from a female donor in good health, serving as a healthy control. Sequencing used memory CD4+ T cells from blood. The CDR3 spells CASSVTGTSNTGELFF. The CDR3 nucleotides read TGTGCCAGCAGCGTCACCGGGACTAGCAACACCGGGGAGCTGTTTTTT.